The 10 T cell receptor beta chains reported below all come from one sample, sequenced in a study of Ad26.COV2.S vaccination and SARS-CoV-2 variants. The sample's treatment: some 20 received Ad26.COV2.S at low or high dose, single or two shots; roughly five received placebo; per-sample allocation not given. Samples were taken on day 63 after the first vaccine or placebo injection. TCRdb's copy holds only in-frame clones and misses some; the assay was immunoSEQ multiplex PCR. The data hold over 200,000 clones, with approximately 87% observed a single time. The sequenced sample was peripheral blood, obtained in a trial of Ad26.COV2.S vaccine versus placebo. The receptor source for this set is a person between 18 and 65 years old who received the Ad26.COV2.S COVID-19 vaccine or a placebo.

This sequence joins TRBV7-3 and TRBJ2-2, with TRBD2 matching 10 bases. Trimming removed 5 bases from V and 2 bases from J; junction bases left unmatched: 8. The V gene's germline CDR1 is SGHTA and CDR2 FQGTGA. The CDR3 totals 17 residues. The CDR3 DNA follows: TGTGCCAGCAGCCTACGAGCGGGAGGGCCCAACACCGGGGAGCTGTTTTTT. Its translation: CASSLRAGGPNTGELFF.

V is TRBV7-3 and J is TRBJ2-3; D gene ambiguous. Trimming stripped 1 base from V and 2 bases from J, with 7 bases between. This CDR3 is built from 14 residues. Germline lookup yields CDR1 SGHTA and CDR2 FQGTGA. CDR3 nucleotides: TGTGCCAGCAGCTTAAGAGGTAACACAGATACGCAGTATTTT. This codes for CASSLRGNTDTQYF.

This rearrangement joins TRBV7-9 to TRBJ1-1; 8 bases are a match to TRBD1. Germline CDR1 and CDR2: SEHNR and FQNEAQ (reference sequence). The CDR3 is made up of 15 amino acids. With 4 bases clipped from V and 0 bases from J, the junction kept 4 bases outside the gene matches. The CDR3 region has the DNA TGTGCCAGCAGCTCCGGACAGGGATTGAACACTGAAGCTTTCTTT. Translated, it gives CASSSGQGLNTEAFF.

The V call is TRBV30, the J call TRBJ1-2, with D perhaps matching TRBD1 (6 bases). Germline lookup yields CDR1 GTSNPN and CDR2 SVGIG (reference sequence). The CDR3 length is 13 residues. V was pared by 2 bases and J by 4 bases, with 11 bases between. The CDR3 bases are TGTGCCTGGAGTTTCACAGGGTCCTATGGCTACACCTTC. Protein sequence: CAWSFTGSYGYTF.

The V and J genes are TRBV7-9 and TRBJ2-5, with D perhaps given as TRBD1 or TRBD2 (6 bases each). CDR1 is SEHNR and CDR2 is FQNEAQ in the germline V gene (reference sequence). The CDR3 spans 19 residues. Trimming stripped 5 bases from V and 3 bases from J, with 28 bases between. CDR3 in amino acids: CASSVKAPDWRGSKETQYF. The CDR3 nucleotides read TGTGCCAGCAGCGTAAAAGCCCCTGATTGGAGGGGGAGTAAAGAGACCCAGTACTTC.

The chain couples TRBV7-9 to TRBJ1-2; no clear D. Looked up from germline, CDR1 is SEHNR and CDR2 is FQNEAQ (reference sequence). The CDR3 is 14 residues long. The germline V and J ends were trimmed by 0 bases and 5 bases, with 10 bases remaining between them. The CDR3 region has the DNA TGTGCCAGCAGCTTAGCGGTCAGACAATATGGCTACACCTTC. Protein product: CASSLAVRQYGYTF.

This clone has a single count. The gene calls are TRBV7-2 and TRBJ2-7; D tentatively reads TRBD1 or TRBD2 (5 bases each). V was trimmed by 5 bases and J by 2 bases, leaving 16 bases between them. Germline CDR1 reads SGHTA; CDR2 reads FQGNSA. The CDR3 is 15 amino acids. CDR3 in amino acids: CASSGGRRQAYEQYF. The CDR3 DNA reads as TGTGCCAGCAGCGGGGGACGGAGACAAGCCTACGAGCAGTACTTC.

J is TRBJ2-7 and V is TRBV11-2; D possibly corresponds to TRBD2 (6 bases). CDR1 is SGHAT, CDR2 FQNNGV, per germline. This CDR3 contains 16 residues. V lost 7 bases and J lost 1, with 20 bases in between. As DNA, the CDR3 is TGTGCCAGCAAAAGTACGGGACTGATGATTTCCTACGAGCAGTACTTC. This gives the protein CASKSTGLMISYEQYF.

The chain joins TRBV27 to TRBJ1-6; 8 positions agree with TRBD1. Looked up from germline, CDR1 is MNHEY and CDR2 is SMNVEV (reference sequence). This CDR3 has 14 residues. J gave up 10 bases and V 7 bases, and 9 bases lay outside the gene matches. CDR3 sequence: CASTGTGGISPLHF. CDR3 sequence (DNA): TGTGCCAGCACCGGGACAGGTGGGATCTCACCCCTCCACTTT.

The genes are TRBV7-9 and TRBJ2-5, with 8 bases fitting TRBD1. The V segment lost 5 bases and the J segment 2 bases; nucleotides outside the gene matches: 7. Germline loops: CDR1 SEHNR, CDR2 FQNEAQ (reference sequence). CDR3 length: 15 residues. CDR3 region: CASSQDRVTQETQYF. The DNA for the CDR3 is TGTGCCAGCAGCCAGGACAGGGTCACTCAAGAGACCCAGTACTTC.